The clone carrying this TCR beta chain was seen repeatedly, ten times or more. Its matching antigen is unknown. This entry belongs to a study of T cells after yellow fever vaccination. Study conclusions and caveats: From the bulk population, abundant clonotypes could contaminate and appear within FACS-sorted repertoires. A minor fraction of clonotypes spanned both CD4 and CD8 compartments.

TCRdb re-derived calls from the 5' RACE reads in MiXCR, one entry per CDR3 protein. The sample gives about 320,000 distinct CDR3 sequences, approximately 4.3% of which show up once; roughly a fifth is in the top ten. This CDR3 is built from 13 residues. The germline V and J ends were trimmed by 7 bases and 2 bases, with 12 bases remaining between them. Germline V lookup: CDR1 SGHRS, CDR2 YFSETQ. The chain employs TRBV5-1 and TRBJ2-5; no clear D. Source: PBMCs, taken 15 days after the yellow fever booster vaccination. This sequence originates from a man between 18 and 35 years old who received the YFV17D yellow fever vaccine. CDR3 bases: TGCGCCAGCGAGGAGAGGCCTCAAGAGACCCAGTACTTC. Protein sequence: CASEERPQETQYF.